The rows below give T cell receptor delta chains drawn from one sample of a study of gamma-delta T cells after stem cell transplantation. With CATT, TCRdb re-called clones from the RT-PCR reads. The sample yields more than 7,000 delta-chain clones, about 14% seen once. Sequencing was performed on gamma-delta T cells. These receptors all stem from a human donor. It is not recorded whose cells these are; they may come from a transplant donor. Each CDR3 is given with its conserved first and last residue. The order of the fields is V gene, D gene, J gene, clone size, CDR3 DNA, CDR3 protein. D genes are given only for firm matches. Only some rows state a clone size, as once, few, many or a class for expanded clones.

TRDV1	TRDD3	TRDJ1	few	TGTGCTCTTGGGGCTCCGCCTTCCTACGGCCTTGGTACTGGGGGATACTCCCCCGGGACCGATAAACTCATCTTT	CALGAPPSYGLGTGGYSPGTDKLIF
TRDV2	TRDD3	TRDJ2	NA	TGTGCCTGCCCCAATTTGGGGGATACAGCACAACTCTTCTTT	CACPNLGDTAQLFF
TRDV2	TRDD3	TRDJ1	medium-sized	TGTGCCTGTGCCTCTCTGGGGGATACTCCTTACACCGATAAACTCATCTTT	CACASLGDTPYTDKLIF
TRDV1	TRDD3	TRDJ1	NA	TGTGCTCTTGGGGAATGGGAACCCGTTCGGGGTCGACTGGGGGGACGTCGCCCGTACACCGATAAACTCATCTTT	CALGEWEPVRGRLGGRRPYTDKLIF
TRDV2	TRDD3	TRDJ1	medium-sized	TGTGCCTGTGACACCTGGGGGGTAGGGGATACGACCGATAAACTCATCTTT	CACDTWGVGDTTDKLIF
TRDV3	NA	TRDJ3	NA	TGTGCCTTTAGCCGTCCTACGGGCCGGGGTCTCAGGGGGGACACCCGACAGATGTTTTTC	CAFSRPTGRGLRGDTRQMFF
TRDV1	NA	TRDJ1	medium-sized	TGTGCTCTTGGGGTAGAACATCTACTTATTTTGACCGATAAACTCATCTTT	CALGVEHLLILTDKLIF
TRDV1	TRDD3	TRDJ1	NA	TGTGCTCTTGGGGAACTATCCATTCCTACTTCTCACCTAACCGTACTGGGGGATTCCCACACCGATAAACTCATCTTT	CALGELSIPTSHLTVLGDSHTDKLIF
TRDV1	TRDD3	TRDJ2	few	TGTGCTCTTGGGGAAGATGTGCGGTCTGGGGGATCTCCCCTGATCCTTTTGACAGCACAACTCTTCTTT	CALGEDVRSGGSPLILLTAQLFF
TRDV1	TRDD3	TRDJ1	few	TGTGCTCTTGGGGAACATAGGCCCTTTTACTGGGGGATTAAAGACACCGATAAACTCATCTTT	CALGEHRPFYWGIKDTDKLIF
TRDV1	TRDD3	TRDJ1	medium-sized	TGTGCTCTTGGGGAAAGTTCCCCCGTAAGCTGGGGGACGAACACCGATAAACTCATCTTT	CALGESSPVSWGTNTDKLIF
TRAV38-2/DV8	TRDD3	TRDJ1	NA	TGTGCTTATAGGAGCCAGGAAGACTCTCCCACTGGGGGATTAAGTCTCGGGGATATCGATACCACCGATAAACTCATCTTT	CAYRSQEDSPTGGLSLGDIDTTDKLIF
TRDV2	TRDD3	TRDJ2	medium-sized	TGTGCCTGTGACACCAAGGTTGGGGGATACGAGACAGCACAACTCTTCTTT	CACDTKVGGYETAQLFF
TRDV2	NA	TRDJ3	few	TGTGCCTGTGACTCCACGGTACCCTGGGACACCCGACAGATGTTTTTC	CACDSTVPWDTRQMFF
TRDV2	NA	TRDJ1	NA	TGTGCCTGTGACAAACGGCGGGGTGGGAGATTCCCCAACACCGATAAACTCATCTTT	CACDKRRGGRFPNTDKLIF
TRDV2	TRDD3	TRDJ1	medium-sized	TGTGCCTGTGACACGTGGGGGATCTCCGATAAACTCATCTTT	CACDTWGISDKLIF
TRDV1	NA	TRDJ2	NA	TGTGCTCTTGGGGAAGTGGATACCCCCTACTTTGGGCCCGCTTTGACAGCACAACTCTTCTTT	CALGEVDTPYFGPALTAQLFF
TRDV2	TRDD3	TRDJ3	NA	TGTGCCTGTGACACTGGGGGATACGCTTGGGACACCCGACAGATGTTTTTC	CACDTGGYAWDTRQMFF
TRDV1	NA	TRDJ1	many	TGTGCTCTTGGGGAACGAAGTTTCCTCGGACCCGGGGGAGAGACGCCCTTGATAAAACTCATCTTT	CALGERSFLGPGGETPLIKLIF
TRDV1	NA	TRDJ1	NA	TGTGCTCTTGGGGAACTAACTCCCCTTCCTACTGGGGGATACACCGATAAACTCATCTTT	CALGELTPLPTGGYTDKLIF
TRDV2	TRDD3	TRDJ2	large	TGTGCCACATCGAGAGTCTACTGGGGGATACCGGCGACAGCACAACTCTTCTTT	CATSRVYWGIPATAQLFF
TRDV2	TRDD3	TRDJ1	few	TGTGCCTGTGACACAAGCCCCCTGTACTGGGGGGCCGGGTACACCGATAAACTCATCTTT	CACDTSPLYWGAGYTDKLIF
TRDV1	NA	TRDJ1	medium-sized	TGTGCTCTTGGGGAAGGGGCCTTCCTACAGGGATACGCGGATCGACAGAACACCGATAAACTCATCTTT	CALGEGAFLQGYADRQNTDKLIF
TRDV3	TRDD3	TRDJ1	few	TGTGCCTTTCCAACTGGGGGATACACGTCTTCGGACACCGATAAACTCATCTTT	CAFPTGGYTSSDTDKLIF
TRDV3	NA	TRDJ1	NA	TGTGCCTTTGGGGTCCTGACTTGGGGGCCCCGGGACACCGATAAACTCATCTTT	CAFGVLTWGPRDTDKLIF